The entry below describes one T cell receptor (beta chain). What it recognizes is unknown. At one of its ends the junction is not consistent with the germline gene, which may arise from a read error. The sample is drawn from a study of a mutant IDH1 vaccine in newly diagnosed glioma. Generated by immunoSEQ multiplex PCR, the TCRdb table keeps only in-frame clones and is missing some. The sample has tens of thousands of clones, about 71% seen once. Time point indicated: week 47, end of study. What each vaccine dose contained was 300 ug of mutant IDH1 20-mer peptide, accompanied by topical imiquimod. There are 11 residues in the CDR3. Germline V lookup: CDR1 DFQATT, CDR2 SNEGSKA (reference sequence).

Source: PBMCs, taken from a glioma patient whose treatment included an IDH1 peptide vaccine. The V gene is TRBV20-1, the J gene TRBJ2-1; D remains unclear. The sequence derives from a man aged 50 to 60 with glioma. This CDR3 reads CSARDRQESVF. CDR3 DNA: TGCAGTGCTAGAGATCGCCAGGAAAGTGTCTTC.